Presented here are 5 T cell receptor beta chains from one specimen sequenced in a study of T-cell memory formation after mild COVID-19. TCRdb reprocessed the 5' RACE reads with MiXCR, giving one entry per CDR3 protein. The sample consists of about 600,000 distinct CDR3 sequences, less than 25% of them appearing once. Source material: PBMCs or a T cell subset sorted from them (not recorded which). Receptors originate from an adult woman who had mild COVID-19 (a few samples of this study predate the infection). Cell type and time point are not known.

V and J are TRBV12-3 or TRBV12-4 and TRBJ1-2; D gene ambiguous. V was trimmed by 8 bases and J by 8 bases, leaving 18 bases between them. This CDR3 has 13 residues. CDR3 in amino acids: CASHLRGGRGYTF. For the CDR3, the DNA is TGTGCCAGCCATCTTCGCGGCGGTCGGGGCTACACCTTC.

This clonotype has a handful of counts. V gene TRBV20-1 combines with J gene TRBJ2-3; no definite D call. The CDR3 contains 13 residues. V was trimmed by 3 bases and J by 10 bases, leaving 17 bases between them. CDR1 and CDR2 (germline): DFQATT, SNEGSKA (reference sequence). The CDR3 sequence: CSASSADIESQYF. Written as DNA, the CDR3 is TGCAGTGCTAGCTCAGCCGACATCGAATCGCAGTATTTT.

This clonotype was counted between two and nine times. The genes are TRBV20-1 and TRBJ1-2; TRBD1 agrees at 12 bases. V lost 5 bases to trimming and J lost 4 bases; unmatched junction nucleotides: 11. CDR1 and CDR2 from the germline V gene are DFQATT and SNEGSKA (reference sequence). The CDR3 covers 16 residues. The DNA of the CDR3 is TGCAGTGCTGATACCGGGACAGGGGGCGCCTCCTATGGCTACACCTTC. It is translated as CSADTGTGGASYGYTF.

This rearrangement joins TRBV19 to TRBJ2-1; no definite D call. Germline lookup yields CDR1 LNHDA and CDR2 SQIVND (reference sequence). The CDR3 spans 14 residues. The V and J ends lost 5 bases and 2 bases respectively, with 10 bases between them. The CDR3 loop is CASSPGFAYNEQFF. The DNA for the CDR3 is TGTGCCAGTAGTCCAGGTTTTGCCTACAATGAGCAGTTCTTC.

The V call is TRBV2, the J call TRBJ1-1; perhaps TRBD1 as D (6 bases). CDR1 SNHLY and CDR2 FYNNEI come from the germline V gene. Trimming took 5 bases from V and 13 from J, leaving 20 bases between them. The CDR3 is 13 amino acids. In DNA, the CDR3 is TGTGCCAGCAGTCCGGGGGCCGTAAAAAGGGGTTTCTTT. As protein: CASSPGAVKRGFF.